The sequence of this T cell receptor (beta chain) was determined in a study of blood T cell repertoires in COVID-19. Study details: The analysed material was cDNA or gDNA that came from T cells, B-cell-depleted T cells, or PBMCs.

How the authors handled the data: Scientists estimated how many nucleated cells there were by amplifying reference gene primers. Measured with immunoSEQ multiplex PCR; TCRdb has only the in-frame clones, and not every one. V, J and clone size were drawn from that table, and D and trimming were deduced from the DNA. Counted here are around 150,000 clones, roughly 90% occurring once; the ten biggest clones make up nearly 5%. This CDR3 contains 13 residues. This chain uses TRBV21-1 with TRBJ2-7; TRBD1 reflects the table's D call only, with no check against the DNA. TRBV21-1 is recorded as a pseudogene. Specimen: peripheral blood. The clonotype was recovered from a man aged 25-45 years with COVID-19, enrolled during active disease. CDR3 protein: CASLGQGAYEQYF. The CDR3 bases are TGTGCCAGCCTGGGACAGGGGGCCTACGAGCAGTACTTC.